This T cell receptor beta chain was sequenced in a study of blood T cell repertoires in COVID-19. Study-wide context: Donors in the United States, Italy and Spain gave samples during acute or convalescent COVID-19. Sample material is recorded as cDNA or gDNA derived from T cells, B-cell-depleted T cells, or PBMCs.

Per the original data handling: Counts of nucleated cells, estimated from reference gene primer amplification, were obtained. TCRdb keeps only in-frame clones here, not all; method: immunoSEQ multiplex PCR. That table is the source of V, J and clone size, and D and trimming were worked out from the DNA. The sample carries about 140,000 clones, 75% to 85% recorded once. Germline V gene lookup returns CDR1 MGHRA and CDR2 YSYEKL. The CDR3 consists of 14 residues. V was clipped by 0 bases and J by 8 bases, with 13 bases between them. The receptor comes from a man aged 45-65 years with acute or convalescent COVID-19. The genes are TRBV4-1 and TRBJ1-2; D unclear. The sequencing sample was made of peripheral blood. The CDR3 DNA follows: TGCGCCAGCAGCCAAGAGGGCGGGAAGAGGGGCTACACCTTC. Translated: CASSQEGGKRGYTF.